Listed below are T cell receptor beta chains from one sample, sequenced in a study of T cell responses to AZD1222 COVID-19 vaccine. Assay: immunoSEQ multiplex PCR; the TCRdb copy retains only in-frame clones and omits some. The sample carries some 40,000 clones, around 77% recorded once. The sequenced sample was peripheral blood, obtained 28 days after the second dose of the MenACWY control vaccine. These receptors were obtained from an adult who received the MenACWY meningococcal vaccine as a control. Both conserved end residues are part of each CDR3. D genes are given only for firm matches. The size entry is marked missing in some rows and otherwise reads once, few, many or a size class.

TRBJ1-6 | . | . | TRBV25-1 | CASSPRGLKDSPLHF | TGTGCCAGCAGTCCCCGCGGGTTGAAGGATTCACCCCTCCACTTT
TRBJ1-4 | . | . | TRBV5-1 | CASSLDRFNEKLFF | TGCGCCAGCAGCTTGGACAGGTTTAATGAAAAACTGTTTTTT
TRBJ1-1 | . | . | TRBV6-5 | CASKGRHLNTEAFF | TGTGCCAGCAAGGGGAGACACCTGAACACTGAAGCTTTCTTT
TRBJ2-5 | few | . | TRBV28 | CASSFPNRRRETQYF | TGTGCCAGCAGTTTCCCGAACAGGCGTAGGGAGACCCAGTACTTC
TRBJ1-2 | . | TRBD1 | TRBV14 | CASSRDPGQGKGYTF | TGTGCCAGCAGCCGTGATCCGGGACAGGGAAAGGGCTACACCTTC
TRBJ2-5 | . | TRBD2 | TRBV7-2 | CASSLGPGGQETQYF | TGTGCCAGCAGCTTAGGCCCGGGGGGCCAAGAGACCCAGTACTTC
TRBJ2-1 | . | TRBD2 | TRBV19 | CASSIEAASGHEQFF | TGTGCCAGTAGTATAGAGGCGGCTAGCGGGCATGAGCAGTTCTTC
TRBJ2-2 | . | . | TRBV5-6 | CASSLARGELFF | TGTGCCAGCAGCTTGGCCCGAGGAGAGCTGTTTTTT
TRBJ1-6 | . | TRBD1 | TRBV12-3/TRBV12-4 | CASRRQGYSPLHF | TGTGCCAGCAGGCGACAGGGGTATTCACCCCTCCACTTT
TRBJ1-1 | . | . | TRBV28 | CASRPWDTEAFF | TGTGCCAGCAGGCCTTGGGACACTGAAGCTTTCTTT
TRBJ2-1 | . | . | TRBV3-1/TRBV3-2 | CASSQDDRGPYNEQFF | TGTGCCAGCAGCCAAGATGACCGGGGGCCTTACAATGAGCAGTTCTTC
TRBJ1-4 | . | . | TRBV28 | CASSTTYEKLFF | TGTGCCAGCAGTACCACTTATGAAAAACTGTTTTTT
TRBJ2-7 | . | . | TRBV4-1 | CASSQPGQSYEQYF | TGCGCCAGCAGCCAGCCCGGACAGTCCTACGAGCAGTACTTC
TRBJ2-1 | once | . | TRBV6-6 | CATGRDSYNEQFF | TGTGCCACAGGGCGGGACTCCTACAATGAGCAGTTCTTC
TRBJ1-6 | . | . | TRBV28 | CASAFSYNSPLHF | TGTGCCAGCGCTTTCTCCTATAATTCACCCCTCCACTTT
TRBJ1-2 | . | . | TRBV6-5 | CASRGRQYGYTF | TGTGCCAGCAGGGGAAGACAGTATGGCTACACCTTC
TRBJ2-3 | . | . | TRBV24-1 | CATSSGPDTQYF | TGTGCCACCAGCTCCGGGCCAGATACGCAGTATTTT
TRBJ1-2 | . | . | TRBV5-5 | CASSLEGFNYGYTF | TGTGCCAGCAGCTTGGAGGGTTTTAACTATGGCTACACCTTC
TRBJ2-7 | . | TRBD1 | TRBV7-9 | CASSQMGQGAYEQYF | TGTGCCAGCAGCCAAATGGGACAGGGGGCCTACGAGCAGTACTTC
TRBJ2-4 | . | . | TRBV20-1 | CSASGRQGIIIEYF | TGCAGTGCTAGTGGTAGGCAGGGGATTATTATTGAGTACTTC
TRBJ2-7 | once | TRBD1 | TRBV15 | CATSKRDRAYEQYF | TGTGCCACCAGTAAAAGGGACAGGGCCTACGAGCAGTACTTC
TRBJ2-1 | . | TRBD1 | TRBV5-4 | CASSRDRVYNEQFF | TGTGCCAGCAGCCGGGACAGGGTATACAATGAGCAGTTCTTC
TRBJ1-2 | . | . | TRBV5-6 | CASSTGAANYGYTF | TGTGCCAGCAGCACAGGTGCTGCTAACTATGGCTACACCTTC
TRBJ2-7 | . | . | TRBV19 | CASSILGGSPDEQYF | TGTGCCAGTAGTATATTAGGAGGGAGTCCCGACGAGCAGTACTTC
TRBJ1-3 | . | . | TRBV28 | CASIGRGPGNTIYF | TGTGCCAGCATCGGAAGGGGTCCTGGAAACACCATATATTTT
TRBJ2-3 | once | . | TRBV27 | CASLGGITDTQYF | TGTGCCAGCCTGGGCGGAATCACAGATACGCAGTATTTT
TRBJ2-4 | few | . | TRBV6-5 | CASSDVKGAKNIQYF | TGTGCCAGCAGCGACGTAAAGGGGGCCAAAAACATTCAGTACTTC
TRBJ2-1 | few | . | TRBV5-3 | CARMGTGIYNEQFF | TGTGCCAGAATGGGGACGGGGATATACAATGAGCAGTTCTTC
TRBJ1-5 | . | . | TRBV21-1 | CASTNTRQPQHF | TGTGCCAGCACCAACACCCGTCAGCCCCAGCATTTT
TRBJ2-1 | . | . | TRBV6-5 | CASSRDRYNEQFF | TGTGCCAGCAGCCGCGACCGCTACAATGAGCAGTTCTTC
TRBJ1-2 | once | . | TRBV11-1 | CASSPVRGAMDGYTF | TGTGCCAGCAGCCCAGTTCGGGGGGCGATGGATGGCTACACCTTC
TRBJ2-7 | . | TRBD2 | TRBV6-1 | CASSDAGLASEQYF | TGTGCCAGCAGTGACGCGGGACTAGCCTCCGAGCAGTACTTC
TRBJ2-2 | . | . | TRBV3-1/TRBV3-2 | CASSHLGQNTGELFF | TGTGCCAGCAGCCACCTGGGACAGAACACCGGGGAGCTGTTTTTT
TRBJ1-1 | . | . | TRBV19 | CASSLRGNTEAFF | TGTGCCAGTAGTCTCCGCGGCAACACTGAAGCTTTCTTT
TRBJ2-5 | . | . | TRBV29-1 | CSGRQALGETQYF | TGCAGCGGTCGACAGGCCCTAGGGGAGACCCAGTACTTC
TRBJ2-1 | few | . | TRBV9 | CASSQYDEQFF | TGTGCCAGCAGCCAGTACGATGAGCAGTTCTTC
TRBJ2-1 | . | . | TRBV14 | CASSQFLARRNEQFF | TGTGCCAGCAGCCAGTTCCTAGCTAGGCGGAATGAGCAGTTCTTC
TRBJ1-5 | few | . | TRBV30 | CAWSEGGNQPQHF | TGTGCCTGGAGCGAGGGAGGCAATCAGCCCCAGCATTTT
TRBJ1-1 | . | . | TRBV6-5 | CASSYSVTGGTEAFF | TGTGCCAGCAGTTACTCGGTGACAGGAGGAACTGAAGCTTTCTTT
TRBJ2-3 | . | . | TRBV18 | CASSRGSIGADQYF | TGTGCCAGCTCCCGGGGGTCTATCGGGGCCGATCAGTATTTT
TRBJ1-2 | . | TRBD1 | TRBV7-9 | CASSSILDRGRIYGYTF | TGTGCCAGCAGCTCCATTTTGGACAGGGGGAGAATCTATGGCTACACCTTC
TRBJ1-2 | . | . | TRBV13 | CASSLGRQPVYGYTF | TGTGCCAGCAGCTTAGGACGACAGCCCGTCTATGGCTACACCTTC
TRBJ2-7 | . | . | TRBV19 | CASSPRGSHEQYF | TGTGCCAGTAGCCCGAGGGGGAGCCACGAGCAGTACTTC
TRBJ2-3 | . | . | TRBV5-5 | CASSPISTDTQYF | TGTGCCAGCAGCCCCATTAGCACAGATACGCAGTATTTT
TRBJ2-4 | . | TRBD1 | TRBV28 | CASSNSDRGGKAKNIQYF | TGTGCCAGCAGTAACTCGGACAGGGGCGGAAAGGCCAAAAACATTCAGTACTTC